This T cell receptor (beta chain) was identified in a study of cytomegalovirus exposure and HLA in healthy donors. On the study more broadly: An analysis done earlier identified about 120 million unique TCR beta sequences from about 180 million T cells.

PCR amplification relied on 60 Vbeta primers (plus 13 Jbeta primers). TCRdb's copy holds only in-frame clones and misses some; the assay was immunoSEQ multiplex PCR. The data hold 140,000 to 150,000 clones, with just under 85% observed a single time. Study-level results: DRB1 showed the most TCR associations and HLA-C the fewest in a later analysis, as rates varied by HLA locus. Presence/absence analyses supposed approximately even sequencing depth among donors. V- and J-gene trimming of TCR beta was linked (in a later analysis) to a missense DCLRE1C variant.

A remark on this clone: What it binds is unknown.

Trimming stripped 10 bases from V and 2 bases from J, with 15 bases between. This CDR3 comprises 13 residues. CDR1 is MDHEN and CDR2 is SYDVKM in the germline V gene. This chain uses TRBV28 with TRBJ2-7, with a tentative D call TRBD1 (6 bases). This receptor was identified in a woman aged 55-69 years in good health and CMV-seropositive. Material for sequencing was PBMCs. CDR3 region: CATRTDQAYEQYF. CDR3 nucleotide sequence: TGTGCCACCAGGACAGATCAGGCCTACGAGCAGTACTTC.